What follows is one T cell receptor (beta chain) and its context. These data are taken from a study of preoperative IRX-2 immunotherapy in early breast cancer. Trimming removed 2 bases at V and 0 bases at J, with 11 bases between. The CDR3 totals 16 residues. Treatment specified: preoperative locoregional IRX-2 cytokine immunotherapy. Assay: immunoSEQ multiplex PCR; the TCRdb copy retains only in-frame clones and omits some. The sample lists tens of thousands of clones; 70% to 90% were seen once. The chain carries TRBV6-7 and TRBJ1-3, with no clear D. TRBV6-7 is an ORF; its function is uncertain. The sequencing used lymph node tissue, collected after IRX-2 immunotherapy. The TCR originated in a human donor with breast cancer. The DNA for the CDR3 is TGTGCCAGCAGTTACGAAACAGCGCCCTCTGGAAACACCATATATTTT. Its translation is CASSYETAPSGNTIYF.